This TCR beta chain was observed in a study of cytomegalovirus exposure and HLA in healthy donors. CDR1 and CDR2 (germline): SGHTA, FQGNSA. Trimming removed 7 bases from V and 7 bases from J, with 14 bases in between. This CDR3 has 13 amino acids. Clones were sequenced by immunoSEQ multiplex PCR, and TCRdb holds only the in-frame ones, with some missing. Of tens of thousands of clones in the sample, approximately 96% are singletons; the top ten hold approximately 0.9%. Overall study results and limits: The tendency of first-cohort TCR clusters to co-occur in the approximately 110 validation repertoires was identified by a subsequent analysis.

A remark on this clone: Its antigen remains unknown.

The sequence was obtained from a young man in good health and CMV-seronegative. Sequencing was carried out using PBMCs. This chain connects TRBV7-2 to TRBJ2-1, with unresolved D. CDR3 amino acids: CASNGLLENEQFF. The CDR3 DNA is TGTGCCAGCAATGGGCTCCTCGAGAATGAGCAGTTCTTC.